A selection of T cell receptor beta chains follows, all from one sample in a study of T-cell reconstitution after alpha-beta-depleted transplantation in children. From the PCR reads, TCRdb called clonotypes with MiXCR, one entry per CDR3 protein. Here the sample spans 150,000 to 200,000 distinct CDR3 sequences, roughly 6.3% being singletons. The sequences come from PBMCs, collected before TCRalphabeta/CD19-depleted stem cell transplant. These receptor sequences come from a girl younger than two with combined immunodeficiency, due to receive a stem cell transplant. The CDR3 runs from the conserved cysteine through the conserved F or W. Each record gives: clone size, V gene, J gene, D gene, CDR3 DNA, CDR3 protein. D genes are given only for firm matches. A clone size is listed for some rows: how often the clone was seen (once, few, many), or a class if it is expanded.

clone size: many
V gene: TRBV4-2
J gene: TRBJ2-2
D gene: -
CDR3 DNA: TGTGCCAGCAGCCAAGAGATTTTAATCGGAGGGAACACCGGGGAGCTGTTTTTT
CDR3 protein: CASSQEILIGGNTGELFF

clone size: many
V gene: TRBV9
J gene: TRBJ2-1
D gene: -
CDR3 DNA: TGTGCCAGCAGCGTAGTAGGCGCGGGCGATGAGCAGTTCTTC
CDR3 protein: CASSVVGAGDEQFF

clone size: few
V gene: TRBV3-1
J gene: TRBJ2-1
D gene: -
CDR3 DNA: TGTGCCAGCAGCCAATTAGGGGTCCGGGAGCAACATGAGCAGTTCTTC
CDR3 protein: CASSQLGVREQHEQFF

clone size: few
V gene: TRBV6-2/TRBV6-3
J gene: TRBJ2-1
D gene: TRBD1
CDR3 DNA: TGTGCCAGCAAACCGGGACAGCCTTACGGTGAGCAGTTCTTC
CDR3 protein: CASKPGQPYGEQFF

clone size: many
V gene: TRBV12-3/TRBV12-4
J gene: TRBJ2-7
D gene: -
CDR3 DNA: TGTGCCAGCAGTTTCCTGGATCAGGTTAACGAGCAGTACTTC
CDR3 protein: CASSFLDQVNEQYF

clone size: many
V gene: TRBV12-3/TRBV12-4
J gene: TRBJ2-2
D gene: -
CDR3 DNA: TGTGCCAGCAGCGGACTTCCGCCGAACACCGGGGAGCTGTTTTTT
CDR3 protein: CASSGLPPNTGELFF

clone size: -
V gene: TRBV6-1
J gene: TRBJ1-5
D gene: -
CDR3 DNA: TGTGCCAGCAGTGAGTCTTGGGGCCTCAATCAGCCCCAGCATTTT
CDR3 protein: CASSESWGLNQPQHF

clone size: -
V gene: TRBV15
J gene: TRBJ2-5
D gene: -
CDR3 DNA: TGTGCCACCAGCAACTGGGGGCGAGAGACCCAGTACTTC
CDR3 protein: CATSNWGRETQYF

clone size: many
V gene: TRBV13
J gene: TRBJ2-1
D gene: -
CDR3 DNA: TGTGCCAGCAGTTCCGGGACCCCCAATGAGCAGTTCTTC
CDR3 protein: CASSSGTPNEQFF

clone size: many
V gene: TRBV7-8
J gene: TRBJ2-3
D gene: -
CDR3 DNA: TGTGCCAGCAGCTTATGGGGGGATACAGATACGCAGTATTTT
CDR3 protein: CASSLWGDTDTQYF

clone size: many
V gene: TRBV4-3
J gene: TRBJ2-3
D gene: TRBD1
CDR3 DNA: TGCGCCAGCAGCCCTCGATACAGGGGAAGTCGCACAGATACGCAGTATTTT
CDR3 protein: CASSPRYRGSRTDTQYF

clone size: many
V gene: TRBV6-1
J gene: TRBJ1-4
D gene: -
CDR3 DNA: TGTGCCAGCAGCCGCTGGCCCACTAATGAAAAACTGTTTTTT
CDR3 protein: CASSRWPTNEKLFF

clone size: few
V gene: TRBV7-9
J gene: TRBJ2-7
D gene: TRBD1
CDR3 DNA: TGTGCCAGCAGCGCGACAGGGGGAGTCTACGAGCAGTACTTC
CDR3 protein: CASSATGGVYEQYF

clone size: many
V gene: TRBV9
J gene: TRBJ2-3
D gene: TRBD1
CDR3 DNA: TGTGCCAGCAGCGAGAGACAGGGGACAGATACGCAGTATTTT
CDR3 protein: CASSERQGTDTQYF

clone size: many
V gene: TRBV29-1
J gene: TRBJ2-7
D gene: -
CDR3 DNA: TGCAGCGTTGGGTTTGTGGGAGAAGCGGGCTACGAGCAGTACTTC
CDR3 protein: CSVGFVGEAGYEQYF

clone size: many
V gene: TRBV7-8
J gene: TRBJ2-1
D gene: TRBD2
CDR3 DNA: TGTGCCAGCAGCTTAGAGGGTTGGGGACTAGGGGTATATGAGCAGTTCTTC
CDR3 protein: CASSLEGWGLGVYEQFF

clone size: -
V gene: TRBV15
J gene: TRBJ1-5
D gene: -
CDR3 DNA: TGTGCCACCAGCAGAGATGGAAACGGAGGGCTGCGGCAGCCCCAGCATTTT
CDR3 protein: CATSRDGNGGLRQPQHF

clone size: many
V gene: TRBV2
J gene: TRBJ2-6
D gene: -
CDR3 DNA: TGTGCCAGCAGTGACTGGAACGTCCTGACTTTC
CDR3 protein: CASSDWNVLTF

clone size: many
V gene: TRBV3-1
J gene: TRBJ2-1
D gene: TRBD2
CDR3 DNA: TGTGCCAGCAGCCAAGAAGGGACTATCAAACTCTTC
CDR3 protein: CASSQEGTIKLF

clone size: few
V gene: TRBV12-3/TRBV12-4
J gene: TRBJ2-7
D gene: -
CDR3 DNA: TGTGCCAGCAGTCTCCGATATAGGCGCCTACGAGGGCAGTACTTC
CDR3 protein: CASSLRYRRLRGQYF

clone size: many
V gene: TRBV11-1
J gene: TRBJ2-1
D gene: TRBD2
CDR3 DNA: TGTGCCAGCAGCCACATTTCCAGCGGGGGTGAGTTCTTC
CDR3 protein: CASSHISSGGEFF

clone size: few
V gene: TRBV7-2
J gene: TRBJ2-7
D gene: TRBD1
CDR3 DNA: TGTGCCAGCAGCTTAGGCGGACAGGCCTTCTCCTACGAGCAGTACTTC
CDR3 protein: CASSLGGQAFSYEQYF

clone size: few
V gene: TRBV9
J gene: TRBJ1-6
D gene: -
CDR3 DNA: TGTGCCAGCAGCTCCACCCCAGGGGATTATTCACCCCTCCACTTT
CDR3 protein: CASSSTPGDYSPLHF

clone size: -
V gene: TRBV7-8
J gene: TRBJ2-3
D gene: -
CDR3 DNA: TGTGCCAGCAGCTTAGTTGGCGGGGCGCCTGGAGATACGCAGTATTTT
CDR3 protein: CASSLVGGAPGDTQYF

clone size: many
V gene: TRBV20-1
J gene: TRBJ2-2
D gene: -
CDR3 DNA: TGCAGTGCTAGAGACCCCGGTCCGGGGACCGGGGAGCTGTTTTTT
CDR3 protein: CSARDPGPGTGELFF

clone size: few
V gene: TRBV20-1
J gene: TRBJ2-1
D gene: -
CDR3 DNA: TGCAGTGCTAGAGATCGGCTACTCTACAATGAGCAGTTCTTC
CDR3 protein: CSARDRLLYNEQFF

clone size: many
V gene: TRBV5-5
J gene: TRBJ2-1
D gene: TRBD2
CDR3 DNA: TGTGCCAGCGACCAGGGAGGGCCCAGTGAGCAGTTCTTC
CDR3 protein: CASDQGGPSEQFF

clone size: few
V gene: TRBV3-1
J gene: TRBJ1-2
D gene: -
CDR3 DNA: TGTGCCAGCAGCCAAGAGGACAGAAACTATGGCTACACCTTC
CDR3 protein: CASSQEDRNYGYTF

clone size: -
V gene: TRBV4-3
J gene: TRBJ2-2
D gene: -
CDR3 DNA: TGCGCCAGCAGCCAAGCAGTCATTCAGACCAACAAGGACGGGGAGCTGTTTTTT
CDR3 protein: CASSQAVIQTNKDGELFF

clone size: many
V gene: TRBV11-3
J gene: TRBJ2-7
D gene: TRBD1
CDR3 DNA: TGTGCCAGCAGCCCCCACAGGGGATACGAGCAGTACTTC
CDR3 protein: CASSPHRGYEQYF

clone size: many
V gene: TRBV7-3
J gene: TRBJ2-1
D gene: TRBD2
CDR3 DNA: TGTGCCAGCAGCTTATCCCCCAGCGGGAGCTCCTACAATGAGCAGTTCTTC
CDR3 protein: CASSLSPSGSSYNEQFF

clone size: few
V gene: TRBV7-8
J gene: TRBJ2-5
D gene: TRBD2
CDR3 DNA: TGTGCCAGCAGTCCACAGTCGGGGCGGGGGGGCCAAGAGACCCAGTACTTC
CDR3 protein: CASSPQSGRGGQETQYF

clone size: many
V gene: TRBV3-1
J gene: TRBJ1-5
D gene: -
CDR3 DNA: TGTGCCAGCAGCCTCCGGGGCAGCAATCAGCCCCAGCATTTT
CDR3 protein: CASSLRGSNQPQHF

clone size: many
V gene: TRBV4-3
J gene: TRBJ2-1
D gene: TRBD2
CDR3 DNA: TGCGCCAGCAGCCAAGGGGCGGGGGGCCCCTACAATGAGCAGTTCTTC
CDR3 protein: CASSQGAGGPYNEQFF

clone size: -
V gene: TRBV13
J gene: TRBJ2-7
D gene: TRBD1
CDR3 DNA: TGTGCCAGCAGCACCCGGGACAGATTTTCGGGGGAGCAGTACTTC
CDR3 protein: CASSTRDRFSGEQYF

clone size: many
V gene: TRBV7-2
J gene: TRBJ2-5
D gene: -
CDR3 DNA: TGTGCCAGCAGCCCCTTCCAAGAGACCCAGTACTTC
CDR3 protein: CASSPFQETQYF

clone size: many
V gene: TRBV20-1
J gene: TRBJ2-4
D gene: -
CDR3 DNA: TGCAGTGCTAAGACTGCGCGCATTCAGTACTTC
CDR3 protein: CSAKTARIQYF

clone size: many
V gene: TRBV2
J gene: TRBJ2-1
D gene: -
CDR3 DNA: TGTGCCAGCGGGACACAACGGGACAATGAGCAGTTCTTC
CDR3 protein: CASGTQRDNEQFF

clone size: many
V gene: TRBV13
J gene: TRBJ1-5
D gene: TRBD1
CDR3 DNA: TGTGCCAGCAGCTTAGAAGGGGGCGGCCGTAATCAGCCCCAGCATTTT
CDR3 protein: CASSLEGGGRNQPQHF